This T cell receptor beta chain was sequenced in a study of shared clonotypes between healthy human individuals. Findings of the study overall: As a rule, naive subsets had a larger estimated richness than memory subsets.

The germline gives CDR1 SGHDT, CDR2 YYEEEE. V was clipped by 0 bases and J by 5 bases; unmatched bases: 9. The CDR3 is 16 amino acids. On this clone itself: Its specificity is not known.

CD45RO negativity and positive selection for CCR7 defined naive CD8 cells, a population that excluded terminally differentiated effector memory CD45RA+ cells. The authors ran the assay at deep level. Libraries were prepared by immunoSEQ multiplex PCR; TCRdb keeps only in-frame clonotypes and omits some of them. The table records about 800,000 clones, 95% to 97% of them present only once. The clonotype originates from a man in his thirties or forties in good health. Material: naive CD8+ T cells sorted from blood. The V and J genes are TRBV5-6 and TRBJ1-1, with 8 nucleotides matching TRBD1. CDR3 residues: CASSLGTGTPRTEAFF. The CDR3, as DNA: TGTGCCAGCAGCTTGGGGACAGGGACCCCGCGGACTGAAGCTTTCTTT.